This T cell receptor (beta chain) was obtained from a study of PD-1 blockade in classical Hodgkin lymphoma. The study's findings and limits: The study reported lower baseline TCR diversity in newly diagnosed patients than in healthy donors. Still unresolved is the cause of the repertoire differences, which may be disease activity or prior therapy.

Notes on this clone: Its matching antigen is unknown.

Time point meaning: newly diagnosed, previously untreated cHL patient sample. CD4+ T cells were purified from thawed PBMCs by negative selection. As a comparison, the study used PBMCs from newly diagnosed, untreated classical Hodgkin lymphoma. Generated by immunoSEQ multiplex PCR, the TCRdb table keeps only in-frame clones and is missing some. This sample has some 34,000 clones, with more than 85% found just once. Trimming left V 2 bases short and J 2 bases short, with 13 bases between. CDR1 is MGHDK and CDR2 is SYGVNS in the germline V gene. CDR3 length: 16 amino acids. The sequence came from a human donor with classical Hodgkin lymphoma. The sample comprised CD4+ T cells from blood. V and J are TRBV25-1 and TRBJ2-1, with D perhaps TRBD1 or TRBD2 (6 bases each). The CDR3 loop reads CASSEPRRGAYNEQFF. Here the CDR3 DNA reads TGTGCCAGCAGTGAACCCCGGAGGGGGGCCTACAATGAGCAGTTCTTC. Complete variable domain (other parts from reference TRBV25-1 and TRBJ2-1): EADIYQTPRYLVIGTGKKITLECSQTMGHDKMYWYQQDPGMELHLIHYSYGVNSTEKGDLSSESTVSRIRTEHFPLTLESARPSHTSQYLCASSEPRRGAYNEQFFGPGTRLTVL.